This T cell receptor beta chain came from a study of T-cell reconstitution after alpha-beta-depleted transplantation in children. Study conclusions and caveats: Newly generated T cells supplied most T-cell counts and diversity one year post-transplant. Surviving recipient T cells and thymic progenitors accounted for the high day-60 TCRbeta diversity observed in some patients. The study reportedly traced alpha-beta T cells about two months after transplant to several hundred expanded graft clones.

Unique molecular identifiers were incorporated into the prepared TCRbeta library. TCRdb reanalysed the PCR reads using MiXCR and keeps one entry per CDR3 protein. In the table there are under 450,000 distinct CDR3 sequences, around 15% of which are singletons. In this sample, this clonotype turned up a few times. Its antigen is undetermined. This clonotype was obtained from a boy younger than two who had a stem cell transplant for Wiskott-Aldrich syndrome, so the T cells may come from the graft donor. The sample in question was PBMCs, mostly from graft donor cells, obtained 360 days after TCRalphabeta/CD19-depleted stem cell transplant.

CDR3 nucleotides: TGCGCCAGCAGCTTGAAGGGGACCGGGACAATGAACACTGAAGCTTTCTTT. This encodes CASSLKGTGTMNTEAFF. The chain recombines TRBV5-1 with TRBJ1-1; TRBD1 is a possible D gene (6 bases). V lost 1 base and J lost 0, with 16 bases in between. Per the germline V gene, CDR1 is SGHRS and CDR2 is YFSETQ. The CDR3 is 17 residues long.